The next 3 T cell receptor beta chains were all read from a single sample in a study of OX40 agonist ivuxolimab in advanced cancers. Generated by immunoSEQ multiplex PCR, the TCRdb table keeps only in-frame clones and is missing some. The sample lists about 28,000 clones, approximately 86% occurring once. The input for sequencing was CD4+ or CD8+ T cells sorted from blood, taken in a trial of the OX40 agonist ivuxolimab. Source of these receptors: an adult with an advanced solid tumor such as melanoma, head and neck, liver or kidney cancer.

The chain links TRBV28 to TRBJ2-7; 7 bases fit TRBD1. The germline V gene encodes CDR1 MDHEN and CDR2 SYDVKM. V gave up 5 bases and J gave up 0 bases; unmatched junction bases: 10. The CDR3 runs to 16 residues. The CDR3 here is CASSTTRRGFSYEQYF. CDR3 coding DNA: TGTGCCAGCAGTACTACCCGCAGGGGGTTCTCCTACGAGCAGTACTTC. Using reference TRBV28 and TRBJ2-7 for the parts outside the CDR3, the full variable domain is DVKVTQSSRYLVKRTGEKVFLECVQDMDHENMFWYRQDPGLGLRLIYFSYDVKMKEKGDIPEGYSVSREKKERFSLILESASTNQTSMYLCASSTTRRGFSYEQYFGPGTRLTVT.

This clone turned up a few times. The chain links TRBV5-1 to TRBJ1-5; tentative D call: TRBD1 (6 bases). Trimming cost V 2 bases and J 5 bases, with 8 bases left between them. The germline gives CDR1 SGHRS, CDR2 YFSETQ. The CDR3 loop spans 13 amino acids. DNA of the CDR3: TGCGCCAGCAGCTTCGAGGGGGATCAGCCCCAGCATTTT. Its protein is CASSFEGDQPQHF.

The rearrangement joins TRBV7-6 to TRBJ2-1; perhaps TRBD1 as D (5 bases). Germline V gene lookup returns CDR1 SGHVS and CDR2 FNYEAQ. This CDR3 comprises 15 residues. The V end lost 2 bases, the J end lost 3 bases, and 11 bases lay between the germline ends. For the CDR3, the DNA is TGTGCCAGCAGCTTAAGCCAGGGTTACTACAATGAGCAGTTCTTC. Residues: CASSLSQGYYNEQFF.